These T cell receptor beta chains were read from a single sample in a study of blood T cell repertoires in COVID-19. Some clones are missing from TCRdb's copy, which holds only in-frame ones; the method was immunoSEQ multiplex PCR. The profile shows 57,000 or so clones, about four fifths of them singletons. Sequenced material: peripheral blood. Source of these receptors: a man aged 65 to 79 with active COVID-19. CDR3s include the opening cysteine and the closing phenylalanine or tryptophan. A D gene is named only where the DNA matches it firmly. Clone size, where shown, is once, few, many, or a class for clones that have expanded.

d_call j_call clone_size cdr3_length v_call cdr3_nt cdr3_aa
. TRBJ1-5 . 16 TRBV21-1 TGTGCCAGCAGCAAAGAAACCGCGTATAGCAATCAGCCCCAGCATTTT CASSKETAYSNQPQHF
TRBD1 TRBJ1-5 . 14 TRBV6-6 TGTGCCAGCAGTTCGACAGGGGGCAGTCAGCCCCAGCATTTT CASSSTGGSQPQHF
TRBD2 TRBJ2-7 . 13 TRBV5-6 TGTGCCAGCAGCTCGGGGGGAAGAAACGAGCAGTACTTC CASSSGGRNEQYF
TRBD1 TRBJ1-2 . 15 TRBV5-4 TGTGCCAGCACCCTGAGGGGGCAATTAAACTATGGCTACACCTTC CASTLRGQLNYGYTF
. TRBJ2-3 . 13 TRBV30 TGTGCCTGGAGCGCCGGAAACGGGGATACGCAGTATTTT CAWSAGNGDTQYF
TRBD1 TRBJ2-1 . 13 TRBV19 TGTGCCAGTAGCAACGGACAGGGGGCGGGGCAGTTCTTC CASSNGQGAGQFF
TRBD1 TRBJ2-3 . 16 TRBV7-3 TGTGCCAGCAGCTTTACAGGGACAGGTAGCACAGATACGCAGTATTTT CASSFTGTGSTDTQYF
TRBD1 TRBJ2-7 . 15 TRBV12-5 TGTGCTAGTGGTTTGGTCCGGGACAGGTCCTACGAGCAGTACTTC CASGLVRDRSYEQYF
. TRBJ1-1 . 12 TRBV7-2 TGTGCCAGCAGCTTAATGGAAGGGGGAGCTTTCTTT CASSLMEGGAFF
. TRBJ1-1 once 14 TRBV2 TGTGCCAGCAGTTTATATACACCAAACACTGAAGCTTTCTTT CASSLYTPNTEAFF
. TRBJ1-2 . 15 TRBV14 TGTGCCAGCAGCCCCCTTGGGTCAGCGATCTATGGCTACACCTTC CASSPLGSAIYGYTF
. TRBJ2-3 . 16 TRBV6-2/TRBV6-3 TGTGCCAGCAGTGACATCGGGACACCCGACATCGATACGCAGTATTTT CASSDIGTPDIDTQYF
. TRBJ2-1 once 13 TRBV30 TGTGCCTGGAAGAGGAGGGGAGGCAATGAGCAGTTCTTC CAWKRRGGNEQFF
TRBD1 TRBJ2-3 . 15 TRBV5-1 TGCGCCAGCAGCGCCGGGACAGGGAAAGCAGATACGCAGTATTTT CASSAGTGKADTQYF
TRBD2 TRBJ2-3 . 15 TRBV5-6 TGTGCCAGCAGCTTACTAGCGGGAGGGGCAGATACGCAGTATTTT CASSLLAGGADTQYF
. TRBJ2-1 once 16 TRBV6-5 TGTGCCAGCAGTTACTCGGACTCAACACTAGCCGGTGAGCAGTTCTTC CASSYSDSTLAGEQFF
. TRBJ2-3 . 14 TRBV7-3 TGTGCCAGCAGCTTGGACTACGGCACAGATACGCAGTATTTT CASSLDYGTDTQYF
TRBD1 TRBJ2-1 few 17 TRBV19 TGTGCCAGTAGCAGCAATGACAGGGGGCTTATCTACAATGAGCAGTTCTTC CASSSNDRGLIYNEQFF
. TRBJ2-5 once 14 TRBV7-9 TGTGCCAGCAGCTTAAACCAGGGCCAAGAGACCCAGTACTTC CASSLNQGQETQYF
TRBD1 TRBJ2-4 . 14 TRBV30 TGTGCCTGGAGCAAACAGGGGCCCAAAAACATTCAGTACTTC CAWSKQGPKNIQYF
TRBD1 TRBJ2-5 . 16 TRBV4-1 TGCGCCAGCAGCCAAGCGACAGGGCGCCTTCAAGAGACCCAGTACTTC CASSQATGRLQETQYF
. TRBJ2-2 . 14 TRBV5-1 TGCGCCAGCAGCTTGGTTCCCCTCACCGGGGAGCTGTTTTTT CASSLVPLTGELFF
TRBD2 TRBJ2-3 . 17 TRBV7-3 TGTGCCAGCAGCTTAAAGGGCCTAGCGGGAGGTGGAGATACGCAGTATTTT CASSLKGLAGGGDTQYF
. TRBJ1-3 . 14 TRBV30 TGTGCCTGGAGATTGCCAGGTTCTGGAAACACCATATATTTT CAWRLPGSGNTIYF
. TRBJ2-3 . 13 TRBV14 TGTGCCAGCAGGCTGGGAGGTGCAGATACGCAGTATTTT CASRLGGADTQYF
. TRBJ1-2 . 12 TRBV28 TGTGCCAGCGGTAAGCCTAACTATGGCTACACCTTC CASGKPNYGYTF
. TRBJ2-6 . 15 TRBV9 TGTGCCAGCGGACAAAAGGGTGCTGGGGCCAACGTCCTGACTTTC CASGQKGAGANVLTF
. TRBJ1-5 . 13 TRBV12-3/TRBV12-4 TGTGCCAGCAGTTTCGTGAGTGAGGGGCCCCAGCATTTT CASSFVSEGPQHF
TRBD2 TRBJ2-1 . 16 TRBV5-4 TGTGCCAGCAGCCTCCGGACTAGCGGGTTCTACAATGAGCAGTTCTTC CASSLRTSGFYNEQFF
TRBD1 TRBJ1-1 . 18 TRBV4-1 TGCGCCAGCAGCCCAAATCCCGACAGGGGGCGCGGGGACACTGAAGCTTTCTTT CASSPNPDRGRGDTEAFF
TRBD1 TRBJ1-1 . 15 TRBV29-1 TGCAGCGTTGAGGGTTTACAGGGGGCGCGCACTGAAGCTTTCTTT CSVEGLQGARTEAFF
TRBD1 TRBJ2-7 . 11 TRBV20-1 TGCAGTGCTAGAAACAGGGGCGAGCAGTACTTC CSARNRGEQYF
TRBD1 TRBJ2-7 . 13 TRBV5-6 TGTGCCAGCAGCCGGACAGGGCCCTACGAGCAGTACTTC CASSRTGPYEQYF
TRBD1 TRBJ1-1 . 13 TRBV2 TGTGCCAGCAGGGGACAGACGAACACTGAAGCTTTCTTT CASRGQTNTEAFF
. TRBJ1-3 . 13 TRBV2 TGTGCCAGCAGTGGCCGGGCTGGAAACACCATATATTTT CASSGRAGNTIYF
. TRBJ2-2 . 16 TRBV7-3 TGTGCCAGCAGCTTAGGAACTAGCCTAAACACCGGGGAGCTGTTTTTT CASSLGTSLNTGELFF
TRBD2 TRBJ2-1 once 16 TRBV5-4 TGTGCCAGCAGCCCGAGGGGGGGACTAGCCAACAATGAGCAGTTCTTC CASSPRGGLANNEQFF
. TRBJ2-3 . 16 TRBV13 TGTGCCAGCAGCGACCGCAGACAGTCTAGCACAGATACGCAGTATTTT CASSDRRQSSTDTQYF
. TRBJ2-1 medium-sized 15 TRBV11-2 TGTGCCAGCAGCTTCCGGGAGCTGTCCTACAATGAGCAGTTCTTC CASSFRELSYNEQFF
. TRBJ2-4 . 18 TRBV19 TGTGCCAGTAGGGCCCGATTGAATCTAGCCGGAGCCAAAAACATTCAGTACTTC CASRARLNLAGAKNIQYF
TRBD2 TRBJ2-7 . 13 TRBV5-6 TGTGCCAGCAGCTTGGCCCTGGAGCGGGAGACGTACTTC CASSLALERETYF
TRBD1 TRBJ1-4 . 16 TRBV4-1 TGCGCCAGCAGCCAAAGGGACAGCGCAACTAATGAAAAACTGTTTTTT CASSQRDSATNEKLFF
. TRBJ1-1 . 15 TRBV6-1 TGTGCCAGCAGTGAAGCGAACACAGGTAACACTGAAGCTTTCTTT CASSEANTGNTEAFF
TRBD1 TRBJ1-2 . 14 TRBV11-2 TGTGCCAGCAGTTGGCGGGACAGGAACTATGGCTACACCTTC CASSWRDRNYGYTF
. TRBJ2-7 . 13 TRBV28 TGTGCCAGCAGACCTGGACAGCTCTACGAGCAGTACTTC CASRPGQLYEQYF
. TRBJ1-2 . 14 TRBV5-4 TGTGCCAGCAGCTTGTCATCTAACTCCTATGGCTACACCTTC CASSLSSNSYGYTF
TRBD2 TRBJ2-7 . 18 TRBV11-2 TGTGCCAGCAGCCCCACGTCCCGGTCAGCGGGGAGTACCTACGAGCAGTACTTC CASSPTSRSAGSTYEQYF
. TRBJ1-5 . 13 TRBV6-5 TGTGCCAGCAGCCAGGGAAGGAATCAGCCCCAGCATTTT CASSQGRNQPQHF
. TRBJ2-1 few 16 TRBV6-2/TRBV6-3 TGTGCCAGCAGTCGCCACCGGGATCAAAATTACAATGAGCAGTTCTTC CASSRHRDQNYNEQFF
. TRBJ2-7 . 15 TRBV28 TGTGCCAGCAGTTTATTGGGGGGGCGGATCTACGAGCAGTACTTC CASSLLGGRIYEQYF
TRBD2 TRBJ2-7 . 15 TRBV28 TGTGCCAGCAGTTTAACTAGCGGGTACTCCTACGAGCAGTACTTC CASSLTSGYSYEQYF
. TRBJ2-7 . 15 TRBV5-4 TGTGCCAGCAGCTTGGAGTCTAGCGCCTCCTACGAGCAGTACTTC CASSLESSASYEQYF
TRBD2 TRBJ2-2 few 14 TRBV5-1 TGCGCCAGCCGTCCTAGCGGGAACACCGGGGAGCTGTTTTTT CASRPSGNTGELFF
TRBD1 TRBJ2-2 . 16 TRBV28 TGTGCCAGCAGGCATGGTGACAGGGGGCAAACCGGGGAGCTGTTTTTT CASRHGDRGQTGELFF
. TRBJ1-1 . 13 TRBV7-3 TGTGCCAGCAGCTTACAGCGGCACACTGAAGCTTTCTTT CASSLQRHTEAFF